This T cell receptor beta chain originates from a study of blood T cell repertoires in COVID-19. Here immunoSEQ multiplex PCR was the method, and the copy in TCRdb shows in-frame clones only, minus some. The table records some 49,000 clones, 81% of them present only once. Germline V CDR1 and CDR2: SGDLS, YYNGEE. The CDR3 consists of 13 residues. Trimming left V 0 bases short and J 12 bases short, with 13 bases between. V and J are TRBV9 and TRBJ2-1; TRBD2 might be the D (6 bases). The sequence was obtained from a woman of 80 years or more with COVID-19, enrolled during active disease. Source material: peripheral blood. CDR3: CASSVGGDSMQFF. For the CDR3, the DNA is TGTGCCAGCAGCGTAGGAGGGGACTCCATGCAGTTCTTC.